Only one count was recorded for the clone carrying this TCR beta chain. Source study methods: How many nucleated cells were present was estimated from reference gene primer amplification. TCRdb's table, derived via immunoSEQ multiplex PCR, lists solely in-frame clones and lacks some. The D gene and trimming were derived from the DNA, and the V and J assignments and clone size from that table. The sample lists 250,000 to 350,000 clones; more than 80% were seen once. The entry originates in a study of blood T cell repertoires in COVID-19. On the study more broadly: Whether acute or convalescent, the COVID-19 samples came from the United States, Italy and Spain. The cDNA or gDNA used as material had been derived from T cells, B-cell-depleted T cells, or PBMCs.

It was during active infection that Seattle patients were enrolled and then longitudinally followed. The CDR3 has 18 amino acids. Trimming took 2 bases from V and 0 from J; bases not matched to a gene: 9. The germline CDR1 and CDR2 sequences are SNHLY and FYNNEI. The TCR was taken from a woman aged 25 to 39 with COVID-19, enrolled during active disease. The chain joins TRBV2 to TRBJ2-2; TRBD1 matches at 7 bases. Material for sequencing was peripheral blood. The CDR3 DNA is TGTGCCAGCAGTGAACGGACAGGCCTACGAGCGAACACCGGGGAGCTGTTTTTT. It specifies CASSERTGLRANTGELFF.